The rows below give T cell receptor beta chains drawn from one sample of a study of regulatory T cells in long-lasting Graves disease. TCRdb re-analysed the multiplex PCR reads in MiXCR, keeping a single row per CDR3 protein. The data show 650,000 to 700,000 distinct CDR3 sequences, around 30% seen once. Sequenced here: peripheral blood mononuclear cells (PBMCs), sampled when the disease was refractory, from a patient treated with antithyroid drugs. These receptors originate from a female donor with Graves disease. Each CDR3 is given with its conserved first and last residue. Fields, in order: clone size, V gene, D gene, J gene, CDR3 DNA, CDR3 protein. The D gene is left open where the match is weak. Where a row states a size, it is once, few, many or the class of an expanded clone; other rows omit it.

>NA|TRBV29-1|TRBD1|TRBJ1-1
TGCAGCGTTGGGACAGGTCCCACTGAAGCTTTCTTT
CSVGTGPTEAFF
>few|TRBV20-1|TRBD2|TRBJ2-7
TGCAGTGCTATATGGGCGGGAGGCCTCCGGGAGCAGTACTTC
CSAIWAGGLREQYF
>few|TRBV19|TRBD2|TRBJ2-7
TGTGCCAGTAGTGCCTTAGCGGGGACCCTGCGGGAGCAGTACTTC
CASSALAGTLREQYF
>NA|TRBV29-1|NA|TRBJ1-2
TGCAGCGTTGAAGGGTACCAGGGTCGGAACTATGGCTACACCTTC
CSVEGYQGRNYGYTF
>NA|TRBV28|NA|TRBJ1-5
TGTGCCAGCAGCCAAGGGTGGAATCAGCCCCAGCATTTT
CASSQGWNQPQHF
>few|TRBV19|TRBD2|TRBJ2-5
TGTGCCAGTAGTATCGGCGGGAGTGCCCAAGAGACCCAGTACTTC
CASSIGGSAQETQYF
>NA|TRBV11-1|TRBD1|TRBJ1-1
TGTGCCAGCAGCTTAGCGCAGGGGGGGAGAACTGAAGCTTTCTTT
CASSLAQGGRTEAFF
>few|TRBV5-1|NA|TRBJ1-1
TGCGCCAGCAGCTTGGATCCGGCCCCTGACACTGAAGCTTTCTTT
CASSLDPAPDTEAFF
>few|TRBV19|TRBD2|TRBJ2-2
TGTGCCACCGGGATACTAGCGGGAATCATGGGGGAGCTGTTTTTT
CATGILAGIMGELFF
>NA|TRBV12-3/TRBV12-4|TRBD1|TRBJ1-2
TGTGCCAGCAGCTACCGACAGGGCCCTAACTATGGCTACACCTTC
CASSYRQGPNYGYTF
>many|TRBV12-3/TRBV12-4|NA|TRBJ2-5
TGTGCCAGCAGTCCGGGCCCGGGCTCGGAGACCCAGTACTTC
CASSPGPGSETQYF
>NA|TRBV6-1|NA|TRBJ2-7
TGTGCCAGCAGTGAACGGACATACTACGAGCAGTACTTC
CASSERTYYEQYF
>few|TRBV12-5|TRBD1|TRBJ1-1
TGTGCTAGTGGTTTGCCCACTACTAGAGCGGACAGGGAAGCTTTCTTT
CASGLPTTRADREAFF
>NA|TRBV6-1|TRBD2|TRBJ2-2
TGTGCCAGCAAGCGGGAGTCCGGGGAGCTGTTTTTT
CASKRESGELFF
>NA|TRBV24-1|NA|TRBJ2-3
TGTGCCACCAGTGGCGACACAGATACGCAGTATTTT
CATSGDTDTQYF
>NA|TRBV6-5|NA|TRBJ1-3
TGTGCCAGCAGTTACATGGTCAGCAGCTCTGGAAACACCATATATTTT
CASSYMVSSSGNTIYF
>NA|TRBV3-1|NA|TRBJ1-4
TGTGCCAGCAGCTCGATGGGGGGGGAAAAACTGTTTTTT
CASSSMGGEKLFF
>NA|TRBV5-1|NA|TRBJ1-2
TGCGCCAGCAGCTTGGAGACAGCCTCCGGCGGCTACACCTTC
CASSLETASGGYTF
>NA|TRBV19|TRBD1|TRBJ2-1
TGTGCCACCAGTGACCCCGGGACAGAAACCCCGAATGAGCAGTTCTTC
CATSDPGTETPNEQFF
>NA|TRBV18|NA|TRBJ1-2
TGTGCCAGCTCACCCTCGGGGACGGGGCAATATGGCTACACCTTC
CASSPSGTGQYGYTF
>NA|TRBV5-1|NA|TRBJ1-2
TGCGCCAGCCGAGCTTCAGGGAGTTATGGCTACACCTTC
CASRASGSYGYTF
>NA|TRBV5-4|TRBD2|TRBJ2-5
TGTGCCAGTCGACCCGCGGGGGGGGCACAAGAGACCCAGTACTTC
CASRPAGGAQETQYF
>many|TRBV2|NA|TRBJ1-5
TGTGCCAGTTCGGAGGGATCTTTATCCAATCAGCCCCAGCATTTT
CASSEGSLSNQPQHF
>many|TRBV27|NA|TRBJ1-1
TGTGCCAGCAGCTTCGGGGGGGACACTGAAGCTTTCTTT
CASSFGGDTEAFF
>NA|TRBV12-5|TRBD1|TRBJ2-7
TGTGCTAGTGGTTTGACAGGGGGCTACGAGCAGTACTTC
CASGLTGGYEQYF
>few|TRBV27|NA|TRBJ1-5
TGTGCCAGCAGTGAAGGGCTCAATCAGCCCCAGCATTTT
CASSEGLNQPQHF
>few|TRBV30|NA|TRBJ1-2
TGTGCCTGGAGTGGTTGGAGTTACGGCTACACCTTC
CAWSGWSYGYTF
>NA|TRBV27|TRBD1|TRBJ1-4
TGTGCCAGCAGCCTAGGGACAGGGGTTTGGAAACTGTTTTTT
CASSLGTGVWKLFF
>few|TRBV7-2|TRBD2|TRBJ2-7
TGTGCCAGCAGCCCCCAGGGACTAGCGGGAGCCTACGAGCAGTACTTC
CASSPQGLAGAYEQYF
>many|TRBV5-1|NA|TRBJ1-2
TGCGCCAGCAGCCCTTGGTCACAGATCAACTATGGCTACACCTTC
CASSPWSQINYGYTF
>many|TRBV28|TRBD1|TRBJ1-5
TGTGCCAGCAGTCTCAACAGGGGGCTCAGCAATCAGCCCCAGCATTTT
CASSLNRGLSNQPQHF
>NA|TRBV5-4|NA|TRBJ2-5
TGTGCCAGCAGCTTTGAGAGTGAAGAGACCCAGTACTTC
CASSFESEETQYF
>NA|TRBV5-1|TRBD1|TRBJ2-2
TGCGCCAGCAGCCCCCTACGGACAGGGAATCACGGGGAGCTGTTTTTT
CASSPLRTGNHGELFF
>few|TRBV6-1|NA|TRBJ1-2
TGTGCCAGCAGTGCAGGGTTTGATGGCTACACCTTC
CASSAGFDGYTF
>NA|TRBV27|NA|TRBJ1-2
TGTGCCAGCAGTTTATCGGCTAATTACAGGGATCTCGATGGCTACACCTTC
CASSLSANYRDLDGYTF
>NA|TRBV4-1|NA|TRBJ1-1
TGCGCCAGCAGCCAAGATCGGCGTGAAGCTTTCTTT
CASSQDRREAFF
>NA|TRBV24-1|NA|TRBJ2-7
TGTGCCACCAGTGACCCCGGGACGGTGGGCTCCTACGAGCAGTACTTC
CATSDPGTVGSYEQYF
>NA|TRBV3-1|TRBD1|TRBJ2-7
TGTGCCAGCAGCCAAGTAAGCCAAACAGGGGTCCACGAGCAGTACTTC
CASSQVSQTGVHEQYF
>many|TRBV11-2|TRBD1|TRBJ1-1
TGTGCCAGCAGCAACGACAGGGCGTATGGGAACACTGAAGCTTTCTTT
CASSNDRAYGNTEAFF
>NA|TRBV5-6|TRBD1|TRBJ1-2
TGTGCCAGCAGCTTGGACCGGACAGGGAGGTATGGCTACACCTTC
CASSLDRTGRYGYTF
>NA|TRBV20-1|NA|TRBJ1-5
TGCAGTGCTAGAGTTGGACAAAAAGATCAGCCCCAGCATTTT
CSARVGQKDQPQHF
>NA|TRBV11-2|NA|TRBJ2-2
TGTGCCAGCAGCTTAGTACCAAACGGGGAGCTGTTTTTT
CASSLVPNGELFF
>NA|TRBV7-9|NA|TRBJ2-5
TGTGCCAGCAACCCGTCCCGGTATCCGTACTTC
CASNPSRYPYF
>many|TRBV10-3|NA|TRBJ1-2
TGTGCCATCAGCCCCTTGGACGGGGTGGGATATGGCTACACCTTC
CAISPLDGVGYGYTF
>few|TRBV20-1|TRBD1|TRBJ1-5
TGCAGTGCTAGAGGACAGGGTTTTGATCAGCCCCAGCATTTT
CSARGQGFDQPQHF
>NA|TRBV5-1|NA|TRBJ1-2
TGCGCCAGCAGCTTGAACGAGGGAATTAACTATGGCTACACCTTC
CASSLNEGINYGYTF
>NA|TRBV29-1|TRBD1|TRBJ1-5
TGCAGCGTAAGGACAGGGGAGAGCAATCAGCCCCAGCATTTT
CSVRTGESNQPQHF
>few|TRBV12-3/TRBV12-4|NA|TRBJ1-2
TGTGCCAGCACCCGATCCTGGGGGGTGAGGGGCTACACCTTC
CASTRSWGVRGYTF
>few|TRBV28|NA|TRBJ1-4
TGTGCCAGCAGGCCCATACGGGGGTTAAAAGGAGAAAAACTGTTTTTT
CASRPIRGLKGEKLFF
>NA|TRBV7-9|NA|TRBJ1-6
TGTGCCAGCAGCAGATATGGGGGCTCCTATAATTCACCCCTCCACTTT
CASSRYGGSYNSPLHF
>NA|TRBV14|TRBD2|TRBJ2-1
TGTGCCAGCAGTCCGAGGGCTAGCGGAGGGGACAATGAGCAGTTCTTC
CASSPRASGGDNEQFF
>many|TRBV12-3/TRBV12-4|NA|TRBJ1-5
TGTGCCAGCAGGGTGTCTAGCAATCAGCCCCAGCATTTT
CASRVSSNQPQHF
>many|TRBV29-1|TRBD1|TRBJ1-4
TGCAGCGTTGAAAAGACAGGGGAGGATGAAAAACTGTTTTTT
CSVEKTGEDEKLFF
>few|TRBV28|NA|TRBJ1-4
TGTGCCAGCAGTCAACAACAACAGGGTCGGGGCGAAAAACTGTTTTTT
CASSQQQQGRGEKLFF
>NA|TRBV6-5|TRBD1|TRBJ1-2
TGTGCCAGCAGTTACCGGACAGGGGGCGTATCCTATGGCTACACCTTC
CASSYRTGGVSYGYTF